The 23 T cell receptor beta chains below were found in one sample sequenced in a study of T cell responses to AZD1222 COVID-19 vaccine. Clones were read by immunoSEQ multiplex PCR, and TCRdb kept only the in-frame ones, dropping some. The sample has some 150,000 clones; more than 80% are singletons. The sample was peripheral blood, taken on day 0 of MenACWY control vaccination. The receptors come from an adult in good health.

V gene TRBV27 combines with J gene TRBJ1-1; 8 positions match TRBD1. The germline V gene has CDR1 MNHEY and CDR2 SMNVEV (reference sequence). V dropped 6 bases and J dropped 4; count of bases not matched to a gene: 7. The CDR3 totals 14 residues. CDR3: CASRLNRGSTEAFF. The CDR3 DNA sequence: TGTGCCAGCAGGCTAAACAGGGGGAGCACTGAAGCTTTCTTT.

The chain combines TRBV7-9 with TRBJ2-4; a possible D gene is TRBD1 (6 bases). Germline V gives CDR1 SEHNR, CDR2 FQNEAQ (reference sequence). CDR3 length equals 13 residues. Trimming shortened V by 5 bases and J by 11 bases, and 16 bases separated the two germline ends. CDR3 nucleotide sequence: TGTGCCAGCAGCGTTCGGACAGAAGAACTTCAGTACTTC. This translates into CASSVRTEELQYF.

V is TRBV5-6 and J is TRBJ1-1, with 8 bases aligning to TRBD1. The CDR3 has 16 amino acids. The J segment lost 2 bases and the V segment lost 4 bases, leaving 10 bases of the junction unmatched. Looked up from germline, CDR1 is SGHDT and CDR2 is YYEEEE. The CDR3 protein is CASSIDRGRDNTEAFF. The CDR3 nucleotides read TGTGCCAGCAGCATAGACAGGGGTCGAGATAACACTGAAGCTTTCTTT.

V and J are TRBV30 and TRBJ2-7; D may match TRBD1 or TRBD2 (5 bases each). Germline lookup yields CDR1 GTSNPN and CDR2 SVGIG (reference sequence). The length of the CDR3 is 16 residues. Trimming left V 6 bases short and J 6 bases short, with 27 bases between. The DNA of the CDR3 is TGTGCCTGTCGGCCGGGCCCGTGGGGGTTTAGAGGCGAGCAGTACTTC. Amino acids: CACRPGPWGFRGEQYF.

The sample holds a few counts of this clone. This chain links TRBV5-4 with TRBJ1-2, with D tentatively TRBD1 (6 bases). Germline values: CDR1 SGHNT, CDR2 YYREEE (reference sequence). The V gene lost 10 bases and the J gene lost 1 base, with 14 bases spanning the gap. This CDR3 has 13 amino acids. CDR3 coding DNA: TGTGCCCTCGGGGGGGCCAATAACTATGGCTACACCTTC. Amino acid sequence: CALGGANNYGYTF.

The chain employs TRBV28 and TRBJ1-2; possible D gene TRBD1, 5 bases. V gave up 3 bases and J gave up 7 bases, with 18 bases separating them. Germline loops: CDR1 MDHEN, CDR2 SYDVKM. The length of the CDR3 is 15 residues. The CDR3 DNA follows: TGTGCCAGCAGTTTGGGTCCCCGACAGTTAGGTGGCTACACCTTC. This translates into CASSLGPRQLGGYTF.

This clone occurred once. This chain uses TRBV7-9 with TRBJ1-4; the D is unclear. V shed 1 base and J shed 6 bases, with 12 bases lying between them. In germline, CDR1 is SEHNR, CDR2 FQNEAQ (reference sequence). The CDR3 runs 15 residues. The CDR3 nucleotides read TGTGCCAGCAGCTTAGTGGGCAGGAACGATGAAAAACTGTTTTTT. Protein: CASSLVGRNDEKLFF.

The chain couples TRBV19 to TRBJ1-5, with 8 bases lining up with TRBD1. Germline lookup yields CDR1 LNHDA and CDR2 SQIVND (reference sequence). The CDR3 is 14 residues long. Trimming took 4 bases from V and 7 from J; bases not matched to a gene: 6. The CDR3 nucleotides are TGTGCCAGTAGTAACTCAGGGGGCGCACAGCCCCAGCATTTT. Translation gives CASSNSGGAQPQHF.

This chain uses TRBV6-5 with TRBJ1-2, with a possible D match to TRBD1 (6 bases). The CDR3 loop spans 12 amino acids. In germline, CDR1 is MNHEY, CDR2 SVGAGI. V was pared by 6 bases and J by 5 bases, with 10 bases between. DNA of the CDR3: TGTGCCAGCAGCGTCACAGGGTATGGCTACACCTTC. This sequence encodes CASSVTGYGYTF.

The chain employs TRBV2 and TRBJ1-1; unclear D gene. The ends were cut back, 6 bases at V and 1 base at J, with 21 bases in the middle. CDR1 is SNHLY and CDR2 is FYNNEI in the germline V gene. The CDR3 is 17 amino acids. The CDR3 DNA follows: TGTGCCAGCAGCGGCCCGGGCCAGCGAACGGCGAACACTGAAGCTTTCTTT. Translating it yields CASSGPGQRTANTEAFF. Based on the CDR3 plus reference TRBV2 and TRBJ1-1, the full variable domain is EPEVTQTPSHQVTQMGQEVILRCVPISNHLYFYWYRQILGQKVEFLVSFYNNEISEKSEIFDDQFSVERPDGSNFTLKIRSTKLEDSAMYFCASSGPGQRTANTEAFFGQGTRLTVV.

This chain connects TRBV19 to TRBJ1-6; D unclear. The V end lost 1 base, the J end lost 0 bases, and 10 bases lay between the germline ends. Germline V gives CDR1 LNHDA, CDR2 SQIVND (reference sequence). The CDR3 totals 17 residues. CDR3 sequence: CASSIGPGSSYNSPLHF. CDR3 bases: TGTGCCAGTAGTATAGGCCCGGGCTCCTCCTATAATTCACCCCTCCACTTT.

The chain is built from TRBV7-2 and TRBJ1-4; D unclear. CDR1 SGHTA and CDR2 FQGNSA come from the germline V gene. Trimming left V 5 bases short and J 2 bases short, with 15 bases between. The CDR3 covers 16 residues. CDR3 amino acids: CASSKRVTTTNEKLFF. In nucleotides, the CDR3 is TGTGCCAGCAGCAAACGAGTGACGACGACTAATGAAAAACTGTTTTTT.

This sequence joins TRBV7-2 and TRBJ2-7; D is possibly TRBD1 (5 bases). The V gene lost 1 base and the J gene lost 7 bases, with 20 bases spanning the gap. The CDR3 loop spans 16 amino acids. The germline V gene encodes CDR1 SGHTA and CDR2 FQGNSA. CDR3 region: CASSLGSAWQGEEQYF. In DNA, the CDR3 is TGTGCCAGCAGCTTAGGAAGTGCTTGGCAGGGCGAAGAGCAGTACTTC.

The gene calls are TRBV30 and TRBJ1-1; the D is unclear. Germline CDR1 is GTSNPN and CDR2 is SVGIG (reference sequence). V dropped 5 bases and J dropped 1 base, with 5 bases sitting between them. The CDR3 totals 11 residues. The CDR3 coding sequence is TGTGCCTGGGCGACGAACACTGAAGCTTTCTTT. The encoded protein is CAWATNTEAFF.

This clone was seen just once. The CDR3 loop reads CASRQTGEQYF. The CDR3 DNA reads as TGTGCCAGCAGACAAACGGGCGAGCAGTACTTC. This chain links TRBV7-6 with TRBJ2-7; D call uncertain. Germline V lookup: CDR1 SGHVS, CDR2 FNYEAQ. The V and J ends lost 6 bases and 6 bases respectively, with 9 bases between them. The CDR3 length is 11 residues.

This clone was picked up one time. CDR3 DNA sequence: TGTGCCAGCAGTTCCCCTTACGGACAGGAACTATATAGCAATCAGCCCCAGCATTTT. It specifies CASSSPYGQELYSNQPQHF. The rearrangement joins TRBV6-2 or TRBV6-3 to TRBJ1-5, with 7 bases lining up with TRBD1. The CDR3 consists of 19 residues. Germline CDR1 reads MNHEY; CDR2 reads SVGEGT. V lost 4 bases to trimming and J lost 0 bases; unmatched junction nucleotides: 15.

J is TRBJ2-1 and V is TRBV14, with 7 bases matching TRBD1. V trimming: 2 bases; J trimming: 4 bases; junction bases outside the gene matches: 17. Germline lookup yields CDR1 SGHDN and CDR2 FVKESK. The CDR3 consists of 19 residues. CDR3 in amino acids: CASSQTIGQVGLGYNEQFF. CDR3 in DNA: TGTGCCAGCAGCCAAACTATCGGACAGGTTGGGCTCGGTTACAATGAGCAGTTCTTC.

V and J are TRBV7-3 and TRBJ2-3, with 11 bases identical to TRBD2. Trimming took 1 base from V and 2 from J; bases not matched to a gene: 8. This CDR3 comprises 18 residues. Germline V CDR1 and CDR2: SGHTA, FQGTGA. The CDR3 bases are TGTGCCAGCAGCTTAAAAAGTCTAGCGGGAGGCCTCACAGATACGCAGTATTTT. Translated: CASSLKSLAGGLTDTQYF.

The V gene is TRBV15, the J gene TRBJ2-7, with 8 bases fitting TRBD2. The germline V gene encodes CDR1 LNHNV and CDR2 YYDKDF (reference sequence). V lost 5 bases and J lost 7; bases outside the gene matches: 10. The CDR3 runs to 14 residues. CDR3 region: CATSPGAGEGEQYF. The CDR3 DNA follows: TGTGCCACCAGCCCAGGAGCGGGGGAAGGGGAGCAGTACTTC.

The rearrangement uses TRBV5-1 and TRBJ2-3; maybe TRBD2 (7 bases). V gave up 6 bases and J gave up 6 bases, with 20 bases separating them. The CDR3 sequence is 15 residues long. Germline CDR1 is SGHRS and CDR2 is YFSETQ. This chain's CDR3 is CASTPFPGGRDTQYF. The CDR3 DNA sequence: TGCGCCAGCACCCCGTTTCCGGGGGGCAGGGATACGCAGTATTTT.

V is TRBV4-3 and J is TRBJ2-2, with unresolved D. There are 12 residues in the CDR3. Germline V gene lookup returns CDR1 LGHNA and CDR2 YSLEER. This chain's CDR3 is CLKGMGTGELFF. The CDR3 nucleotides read TGCTTGAAGGGTATGGGCACCGGGGAGCTGTTTTTT.

CDR3 sequence: CASSSSGWETQYF. CDR3 bases: TGTGCCAGCAGCTCATCGGGGTGGGAGACCCAGTACTTC. The chain is built from TRBV7-9 and TRBJ2-5; the D gene is possibly TRBD2 (5 bases). CDR3 length equals 13 residues. Germline V gives CDR1 SEHNR, CDR2 FQNEAQ (reference sequence). The V and J ends lost 4 bases and 5 bases respectively, with 11 bases between them.

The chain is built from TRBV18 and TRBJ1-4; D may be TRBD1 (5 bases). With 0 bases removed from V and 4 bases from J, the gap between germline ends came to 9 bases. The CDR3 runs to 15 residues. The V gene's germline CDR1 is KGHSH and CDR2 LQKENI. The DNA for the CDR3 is TGTGCCAGCTCACCACCGGGGCAGTTTAATGAAAAACTGTTTTTT. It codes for CASSPPGQFNEKLFF.